In its sample, the clone carrying this TCR beta chain was seen a few times. The source of the sample is a study of T-cell reconstitution after alpha-beta-depleted transplantation in children. For TCRbeta, the library was prepared with unique molecular identifiers. TCRdb re-called the PCR reads with MiXCR, one entry per CDR3 protein. This sample has about 500,000 distinct CDR3 sequences, with less than 35% found just once. This specimen consisted of PBMCs from the stem cell graft donor, obtained from the stem cell graft. The source of this sequence is a human donor who donated a stem cell graft to a child with aplastic anemia.

The CDR3 bases are TGCGCCGGAAACCCCAGGGGGGGTGGGCCAGGGAGGTTTTCCTACGAGCAGTACGTC. Protein sequence: CAGNPRGGGPGRFSYEQYV. The chain has TRBV23-1 and TRBJ2-7; D is possibly TRBD1 or TRBD2 (7 bases each). TRBV23-1 is an ORF, and what it does is uncertain. CDR3 length: 19 amino acids. Trimming stripped 11 bases from V and 1 base from J, with 33 bases between.